This T cell receptor beta chain originates from a study of blood T cell repertoires in COVID-19. Remarks on this clone: Other DNA sequences within the sample encode an identical CDR3.

The assay was immunoSEQ multiplex PCR, and TCRdb's table has in-frame clones only and misses some. Among about 220,000 clones listed, about 88% were seen once. CDR1 SGHTA and CDR2 FQGNSA come from the germline V gene. Trimming removed 2 bases from V and 6 bases from J, with 7 bases in between. The CDR3 length is 12 residues. Participant reports of clinical history set cohort assignment. Each recovered donor of Cohort 3 presented with two negative PCRs, clearance, or symptom resolution. Sequencing used PBMCs or T cells enriched from blood (not recorded which). V is TRBV7-2 and J is TRBJ1-2; D is possibly TRBD1 (5 bases). This TCR was sampled from a woman younger than 45 who had recovered from COVID-19. The CDR3 coding sequence is TGTGCCAGCAGCTTATCAGGGAATGGCTACACCTTC. Amino acids: CASSLSGNGYTF.